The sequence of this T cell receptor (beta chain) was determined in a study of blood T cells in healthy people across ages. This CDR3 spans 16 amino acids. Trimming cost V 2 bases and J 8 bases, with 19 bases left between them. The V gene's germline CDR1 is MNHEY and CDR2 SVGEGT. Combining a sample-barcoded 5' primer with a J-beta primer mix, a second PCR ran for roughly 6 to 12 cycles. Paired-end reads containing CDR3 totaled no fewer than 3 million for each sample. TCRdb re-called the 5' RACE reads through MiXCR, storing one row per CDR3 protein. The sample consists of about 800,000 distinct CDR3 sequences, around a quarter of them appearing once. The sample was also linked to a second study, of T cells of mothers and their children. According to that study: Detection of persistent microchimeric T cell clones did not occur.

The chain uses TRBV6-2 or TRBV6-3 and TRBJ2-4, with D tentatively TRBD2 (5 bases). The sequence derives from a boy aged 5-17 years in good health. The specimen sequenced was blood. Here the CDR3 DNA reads TGTGCCAGCAGTTACGCCCGAGGAAACGGAGGAGACATTCAGTACTTC. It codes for CASSYARGNGGDIQYF.